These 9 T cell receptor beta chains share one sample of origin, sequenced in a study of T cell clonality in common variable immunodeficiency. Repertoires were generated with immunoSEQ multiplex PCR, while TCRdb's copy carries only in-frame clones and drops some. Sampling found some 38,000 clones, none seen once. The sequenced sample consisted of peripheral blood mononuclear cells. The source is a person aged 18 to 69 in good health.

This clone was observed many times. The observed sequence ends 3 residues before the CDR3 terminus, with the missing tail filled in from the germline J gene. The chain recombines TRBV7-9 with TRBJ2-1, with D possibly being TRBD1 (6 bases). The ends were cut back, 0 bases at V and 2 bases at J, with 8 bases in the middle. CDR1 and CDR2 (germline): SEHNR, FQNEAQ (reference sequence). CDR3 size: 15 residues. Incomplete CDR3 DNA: TGTGCCAGCAGCTTAGCCCAGGGGACCTACAATGAG. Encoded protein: CASSLAQGTYNE. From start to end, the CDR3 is CASSLAQGTYNEQFF.

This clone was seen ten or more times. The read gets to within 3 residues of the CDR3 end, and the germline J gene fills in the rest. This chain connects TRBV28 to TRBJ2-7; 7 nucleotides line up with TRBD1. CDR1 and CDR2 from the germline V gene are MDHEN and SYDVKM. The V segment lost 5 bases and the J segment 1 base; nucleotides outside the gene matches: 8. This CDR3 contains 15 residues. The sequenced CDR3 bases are TGTGCCAGCAGTGAAACAGGGGCGCGATCCTACGAG. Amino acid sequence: CASSETGARSYE. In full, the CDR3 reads CASSETGARSYEQYF.

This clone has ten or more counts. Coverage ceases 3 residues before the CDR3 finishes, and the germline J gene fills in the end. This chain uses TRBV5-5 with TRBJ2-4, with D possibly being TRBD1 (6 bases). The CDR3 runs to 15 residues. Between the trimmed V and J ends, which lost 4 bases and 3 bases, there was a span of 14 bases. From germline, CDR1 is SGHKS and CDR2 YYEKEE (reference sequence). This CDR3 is CASSPQGWDKNIQYF. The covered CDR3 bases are TGTGCCAGCAGCCCCCAGGGGTGGGACAAAAACATT.

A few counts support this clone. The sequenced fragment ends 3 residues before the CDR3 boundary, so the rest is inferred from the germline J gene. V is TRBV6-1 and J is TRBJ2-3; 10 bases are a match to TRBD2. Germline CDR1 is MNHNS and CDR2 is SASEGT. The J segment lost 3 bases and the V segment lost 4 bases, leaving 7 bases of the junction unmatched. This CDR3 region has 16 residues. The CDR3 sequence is CASSASPGLATDTQYF. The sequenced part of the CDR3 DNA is TGTGCCAGCAGTGCTTCGCCGGGACTAGCGACAGATACG.

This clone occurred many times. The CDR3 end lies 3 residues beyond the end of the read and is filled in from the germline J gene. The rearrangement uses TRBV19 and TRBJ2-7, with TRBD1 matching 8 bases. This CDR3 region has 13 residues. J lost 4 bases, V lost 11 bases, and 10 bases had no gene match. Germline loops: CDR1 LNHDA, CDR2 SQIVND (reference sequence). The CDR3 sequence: CAVADRATYEQYF. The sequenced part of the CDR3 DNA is TGTGCCGTGGCGGACAGGGCTACTTACGAG.

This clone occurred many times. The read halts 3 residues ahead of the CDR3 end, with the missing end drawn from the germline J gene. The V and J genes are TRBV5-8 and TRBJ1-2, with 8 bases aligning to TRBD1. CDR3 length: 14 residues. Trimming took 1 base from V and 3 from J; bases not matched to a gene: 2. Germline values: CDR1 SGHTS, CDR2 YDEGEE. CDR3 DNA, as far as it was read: TGTGCCAGCAGCTTGCCAGGGGGCTACTATGGC. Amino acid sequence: CASSLPGGYYG. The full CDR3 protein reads CASSLPGGYYGYTF.

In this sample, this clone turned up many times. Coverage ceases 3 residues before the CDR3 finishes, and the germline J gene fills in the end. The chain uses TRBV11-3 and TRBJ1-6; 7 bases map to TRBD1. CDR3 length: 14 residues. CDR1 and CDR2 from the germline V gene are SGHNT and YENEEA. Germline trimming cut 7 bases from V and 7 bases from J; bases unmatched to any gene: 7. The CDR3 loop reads CASTVQGTNSPLHF. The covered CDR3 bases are TGTGCCAGCACCGTACAGGGGACGAATTCACCC.

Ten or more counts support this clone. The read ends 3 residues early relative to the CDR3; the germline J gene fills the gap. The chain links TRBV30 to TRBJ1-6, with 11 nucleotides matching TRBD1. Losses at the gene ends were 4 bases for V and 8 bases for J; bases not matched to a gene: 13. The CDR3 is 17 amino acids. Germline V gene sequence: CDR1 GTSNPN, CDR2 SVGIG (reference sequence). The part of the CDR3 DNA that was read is TGTGCCTGGACCGTTTATCGGACAGGGGGCGTCGATTCACCC. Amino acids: CAWTVYRTGGVDSP. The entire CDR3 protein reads CAWTVYRTGGVDSPLHF.

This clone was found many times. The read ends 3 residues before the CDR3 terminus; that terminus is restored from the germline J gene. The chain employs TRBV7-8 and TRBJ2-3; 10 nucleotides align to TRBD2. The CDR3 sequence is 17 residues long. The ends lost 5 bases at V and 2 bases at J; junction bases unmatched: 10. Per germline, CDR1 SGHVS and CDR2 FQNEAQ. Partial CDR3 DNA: TGTGCCAGCAGCCCGCAACGGACTAGCGGCTTCACAGATACG. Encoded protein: CASSPQRTSGFTDT. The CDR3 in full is CASSPQRTSGFTDTQYF.